Below, 25 T cell receptor beta chains from the same sample are listed, as sequenced in a study of blood T cell repertoires in COVID-19. Produced via immunoSEQ multiplex PCR; TCRdb's table is partial and in-frame only. The sample records 210,000 or so clones, around 90% being singletons. The sequencing input was PBMCs or T cells enriched from blood (not recorded which). These receptors were taken from a woman under 40 who had been exposed to COVID-19.

The V gene is TRBV19, the J gene TRBJ2-3; 8 nucleotides line up with TRBD1. The CDR3 contains 14 residues. Germline V gives CDR1 LNHDA, CDR2 SQIVND (reference sequence). The trim removed 4 bases at V and 5 bases at J, leaving 5 bases unmatched. In DNA, the CDR3 is TGTGCCAGTAGTAAGGACAGGGAAAAAGATACGCAGTATTTT. Amino acids: CASSKDREKDTQYF.

This sequence joins TRBV3-1 (or the pseudogene TRBV3-2) and TRBJ1-6; 7 nucleotides match TRBD1. The CDR3 has 16 residues. J lost 6 bases, V lost 4 bases, and 9 bases had no gene match. Germline values: CDR1 LGHDT, CDR2 YNNKEL (reference sequence). The CDR3 here is CASSRPTGSINSPLHF. The CDR3 bases are TGTGCCAGCAGCCGCCCGACAGGGTCTATTAATTCACCCCTCCACTTT.

The CDR3 spells CASSGGTGAHQPQHF. CDR3 bases: TGTGCCAGCAGTGGCGGGACAGGGGCCCATCAGCCCCAGCATTTT. The chain joins TRBV28 to TRBJ1-5; 10 nucleotides match TRBD1. Germline-derived CDR1 and CDR2 are MDHEN and SYDVKM. The CDR3 spans 15 residues. V shed 5 bases and J 5 bases; nucleotides not matched to a gene: 6. Full variable domain (remainder filled in from reference TRBV28 and TRBJ1-5): DVKVTQSSRYLVKRTGEKVFLECVQDMDHENMFWYRQDPGLGLRLIYFSYDVKMKEKGDIPEGYSVSREKKERFSLILESASTNQTSMYLCASSGGTGAHQPQHFGDGTRLSIL.

The chain recombines TRBV9 with TRBJ2-7, with D tentatively TRBD1 (6 bases). V shed 3 bases and J shed 0 bases, with 19 bases lying between them. Germline loops: CDR1 SGDLS, CDR2 YYNGEE. CDR3 length: 17 amino acids. The CDR3 DNA reads as TGTGCCAGCAGCGCTGATCCCCTCGGGACAAGCTCCTACGAGCAGTACTTC. Protein sequence: CASSADPLGTSSYEQYF.

The chain joins TRBV3-1 (or the pseudogene TRBV3-2) to TRBJ1-2; D not resolved. Germline CDR1 is LGHDT and CDR2 is YNNKEL (reference sequence). Trimming removed 5 bases from V and 3 bases from J, with 16 bases in between. The CDR3 totals 15 residues. The CDR3 DNA reads as TGTGCCAGCAGCTATCACGCCCGAGGCGACTATGGCTACACCTTC. This encodes CASSYHARGDYGYTF.

The chain is built from TRBV7-9 and TRBJ2-2, with 7 positions matching TRBD2. The CDR3 has 16 residues. CDR1 is SEHNR and CDR2 is FQNEAQ in the germline V gene (reference sequence). V lost 5 bases and J lost 0; bases outside the gene matches: 6. CDR3 coding DNA: TGTGCCAGCAGCCTTAGCGGGCCAGCGAACACCGGGGAGCTGTTTTTT. Translating gives CASSLSGPANTGELFF.

The V call is TRBV25-1, the J call TRBJ1-6; weak D call: TRBD1 (5 bases). Germline loops: CDR1 MGHDK, CDR2 SYGVNS. The V end was cut by 4 bases, the J end by 14 bases, with 12 bases between. The CDR3 consists of 12 residues. This CDR3 is CASSAGIPALHF. In nucleotides, the CDR3 is TGTGCCAGCAGTGCAGGGATTCCGGCCCTCCACTTT.

The rearrangement joins TRBV6-5 to TRBJ2-7; 7 nucleotides align to TRBD1. CDR1 is MNHEY, CDR2 SVGAGI, per germline. J lost 2 bases, V lost 6 bases, and 7 bases had no gene match. This CDR3 contains 14 residues. The CDR3 DNA is TGTGCCAGCAGACCCGACAGGGCTACCTACGAGCAGTACTTC. Translating it yields CASRPDRATYEQYF.

The V and J genes are TRBV19 and TRBJ1-2; no clear D gene. The V gene's germline CDR1 is LNHDA and CDR2 SQIVND (reference sequence). There are 18 residues in the CDR3. The germline V and J ends were trimmed by 4 bases and 2 bases, with 23 bases remaining between them. CDR3 sequence (DNA): TGTGCCAGTAGTAGCACAGCTACCACTCTGTTAAGGAACTATGGCTACACCTTC. Protein product: CASSSTATTLLRNYGYTF. The whole variable domain, filled in from reference TRBV19 and TRBJ1-2, reads DGGITQSPKYLFRKEGQNVTLSCEQNLNHDAMYWYRQDPGQGLRLIYYSQIVNDFQKGDIAEGYSVSREKKESFPLTVTSAQKNPTAFYLCASSSTATTLLRNYGYTFGSGTRLTVV.

The rearrangement links TRBV29-1 to TRBJ1-4, with D perhaps matching TRBD1 (5 bases). The CDR3 is made up of 14 amino acids. Between the trimmed V and J ends, which lost 7 bases and 6 bases, there was a span of 18 bases. Germline V lookup: CDR1 SQVTM, CDR2 ANQGSEA. The CDR3, as DNA: TGCAGCGCTAACGGGGGGGTGGCAGATGAAAAACTGTTTTTT. It specifies CSANGGVADEKLFF.

This chain links TRBV3-1 (or the pseudogene TRBV3-2) with TRBJ1-2; TRBD1 matches 8 bases. Germline loops: CDR1 LGHDT, CDR2 YNNKEL (reference sequence). The J segment lost 5 bases and the V segment lost 1 base, leaving 9 bases of the junction unmatched. The CDR3 sequence is 16 residues long. CDR3: CASSQALRTGQYGYTF. DNA for the CDR3: TGTGCCAGCAGCCAAGCTCTTAGGACAGGGCAGTATGGCTACACCTTC.

The chain couples TRBV25-1 to TRBJ2-1, with 7 bases fitting TRBD2. This CDR3 has 16 amino acids. After removal of 2 bases from V and 1 base from J, the junction contained 5 bases not matched to a gene. Germline loops: CDR1 MGHDK, CDR2 SYGVNS. CDR3 sequence reads: CASSEGASGSYNEQFF. The CDR3 DNA reads as TGTGCCAGCAGTGAAGGGGCTAGCGGTTCCTACAATGAGCAGTTCTTC.

As DNA, the CDR3 is TGTGCCTGGAGTGTCGGGGAGGACTATGGCTACACCTTC. This translates into CAWSVGEDYGYTF. This chain uses TRBV30 with TRBJ1-2; D not certain. The V gene's germline CDR1 is GTSNPN and CDR2 SVGIG (reference sequence). Deletions cut 0 bases from V and 3 bases from J, with 8 bases between. This CDR3 has 13 amino acids.

J is TRBJ2-3 and V is TRBV6-4, with D maybe TRBD2 (5 bases). The CDR3 covers 14 residues. Germline CDR1 and CDR2: MRHNA and SNTAGT. V lost 3 bases and J lost 4, with 11 bases in between. This CDR3 reads CASSERSGSDTQYF. The CDR3 region has the DNA TGTGCCAGCAGTGAACGAAGCGGCTCAGATACGCAGTATTTT.

J is TRBJ2-7 and V is TRBV28; a weak D match, TRBD2 (5 bases). V dropped 6 bases and J dropped 0 bases, with 9 bases sitting between them. Germline V CDR1 and CDR2: MDHEN, SYDVKM. The CDR3 loop spans 13 amino acids. CDR3 nucleotide sequence: TGTGCCAGCAGCCTCGGGATCTCCTACGAGCAGTACTTC. As protein: CASSLGISYEQYF.

This chain uses TRBV11-1 with TRBJ2-1, with D unclear. Germline V CDR1 and CDR2: SGHAT, FQDESV (reference sequence). This CDR3 spans 13 amino acids. The V and J ends lost 5 bases and 5 bases respectively, with 10 bases between them. In nucleotides, the CDR3 is TGTGCCAGCAGCGTGACCCTAGACAATGAGCAGTTCTTC. Translated: CASSVTLDNEQFF.

Only a few counts were recorded for this clone. The rearrangement uses TRBV30 and TRBJ2-7; D may be TRBD2 (6 bases). Trimming took 2 bases from V and 5 from J, leaving 16 bases between them. Germline CDR1 reads GTSNPN; CDR2 reads SVGIG (reference sequence). This CDR3 contains 14 residues. The CDR3: CAWSRGGGADEQYF. In DNA, the CDR3 is TGTGCCTGGAGTAGAGGCGGAGGGGCTGACGAGCAGTACTTC. Supplemented by reference TRBV30 and TRBJ2-7, the full variable domain reads SQTIHQWPATLVQPVGSPLSLECTVEGTSNPNLYWYRQAAGRGLQLLFYSVGIGQISSEVPQNLSASRPQDRQFILSSKKLLLSDSGFYLCAWSRGGGADEQYFGPGTRLTVT.

This clone was counted a few times. The chain couples TRBV6-5 to TRBJ1-3; D gene unclear. V was cut by 7 bases and J by 0 bases, with 7 bases left in between. From germline, CDR1 is MNHEY and CDR2 SVGAGI. This CDR3 region has 13 residues. The CDR3 protein is CASIRSSGNTIYF. In DNA, the CDR3 is TGTGCCAGCATCCGGAGCTCTGGAAACACCATATATTTT.

This clone appeared a few times. The chain is built from TRBV18 and TRBJ2-7; 10 positions agree with TRBD1. V was pared by 4 bases and J by 3 bases, with 3 bases of the junction left unmatched. The CDR3 runs to 14 residues. From germline, CDR1 is KGHSH and CDR2 LQKENI. The CDR3 bases are TGTGCCAGCTCACGGGACAGGGGAGGCTACGAGCAGTACTTC. Translating it yields CASSRDRGGYEQYF.

V usage is TRBV4-1 and J usage is TRBJ1-1; 8 bases agree with TRBD1. This CDR3 spans 16 amino acids. The V gene end was trimmed by 1 base and the J gene end by 1 base; junction bases not matched to a gene: 5. Germline assignment: CDR1 MGHRA and CDR2 YSYEKL. The CDR3 sequence is CASSQAKGQGNTEAFF. CDR3 sequence (DNA): TGCGCCAGCAGCCAAGCCAAAGGACAGGGGAACACTGAAGCTTTCTTT.

This chain joins TRBV29-1 and TRBJ2-5, with D perhaps TRBD1 (7 bases). With 5 bases removed from V and 2 bases from J, the gap between germline ends came to 12 bases. The CDR3 spans 13 residues. CDR1 and CDR2 from the germline V gene are SQVTM and ANQGSEA. This CDR3 reads CSVRRGRQETQYF. CDR3 bases: TGCAGCGTTCGGAGGGGGCGACAAGAGACCCAGTACTTC.

In DNA, the CDR3 is TGTGCCAGTAGTATAGTTGGAGGGCGAGGACAGCCCCAGCATTTT. This sequence encodes CASSIVGGRGQPQHF. V usage is TRBV19 and J usage is TRBJ1-5; D not resolved. Germline CDR1 reads LNHDA; CDR2 reads SQIVND (reference sequence). The CDR3 is made up of 15 amino acids. Trimming removed 1 base at V and 7 bases at J, with 14 bases between.

Here the CDR3 reads CASDDFGSGRERELFF. The CDR3, as DNA: TGTGCCAGCGACGACTTTGGTAGCGGGAGGGAACGGGAGCTGTTTTTT. The V and J genes are TRBV2 and TRBJ2-2, with 11 bases lining up with TRBD2. Losses at the gene ends were 8 bases for V and 9 bases for J; bases not matched to a gene: 14. The CDR3 runs to 16 residues. From germline, CDR1 is SNHLY and CDR2 FYNNEI.

J is TRBJ2-3 and V is TRBV4-1; 10 bases are a match to TRBD2. After removal of 5 bases from V and 1 base from J, the junction contained 3 bases not matched to a gene. This CDR3 is 15 amino acids long. The germline gives CDR1 MGHRA, CDR2 YSYEKL. The CDR3 here is CASSGSGRGTDTQYF. Here the CDR3 DNA reads TGCGCCAGCAGCGGAAGCGGGAGGGGCACAGATACGCAGTATTTT.

This clone was observed many times. This chain links TRBV2 with TRBJ1-2; a weak D match, TRBD1 (6 bases). Germline V gives CDR1 SNHLY, CDR2 FYNNEI. V was shortened by 6 bases and J by 4 bases, with 15 bases between the two germline ends. The CDR3 runs 14 residues. The CDR3 region is CASRGPGQSYGYTF. CDR3 in DNA: TGTGCCAGCAGAGGTCCGGGACAAAGCTATGGCTACACCTTC.